The clone carrying this TCR beta chain was counted a single time. Antigen specificity is unknown. Germline CDR1 is SGHAT and CDR2 is FQDESV (reference sequence). This CDR3 is built from 17 residues. V lost 5 bases to trimming and J lost 1 base; unmatched junction nucleotides: 10. This sample is drawn from a study of T-cell reconstitution after alpha-beta-depleted transplantation in children. The TCRbeta library was prepared with unique molecular identifiers. TCRdb ran MiXCR on the PCR reads and lists one entry per CDR3 protein. Found here are 500,000 to 650,000 distinct CDR3 sequences, 10% to 15% of them singletons; the top ten hold roughly 2.3%. Study observations and caveats: Surviving recipient T cells and thymic progenitors produced the high day-60 TCRbeta diversity seen in some patients. Newly made T cells mostly supplied T-cell counts and diversity one year after transplant.

J is TRBJ2-3 and V is TRBV11-1, with 9 bases identical to TRBD2. This clonotype originated in a male patient younger than 18 who had a stem cell transplant for acute myeloid leukemia, so the T cells may come from the graft donor. The sequenced sample was PBMCs, mostly from graft donor cells, obtained 360 days after TCRalphabeta/CD19-depleted stem cell transplant. CDR3: CASSPRLAVSRTDTQYF. CDR3 sequence (DNA): TGTGCCAGCAGCCCCCGACTAGCGGTATCCCGCACAGATACGCAGTATTTT.